Following are 5 T cell receptor beta chains from one sample sequenced in a study of cytomegalovirus exposure and HLA in healthy donors. 60 Vbeta and 13 Jbeta primers were used in PCR. Some clones are missing from TCRdb's copy, which holds only in-frame ones; the method was immunoSEQ multiplex PCR. The table shows about 120,000 clones, with around two thirds occurring only once. The sequenced material came from PBMCs. Receptors originate from a woman aged 40 to 49 in good health and CMV-seropositive.

The chain is built from TRBV7-3 and TRBJ1-1, with TRBD1 as a possible D gene (5 bases). Germline V gives CDR1 SGHTA, CDR2 FQGTGA. The ends were cut back, 1 base at V and 10 bases at J, with 13 bases in the middle. This CDR3 spans 13 amino acids. CDR3 region: CASSLIERGVAFF. CDR3 in DNA: TGTGCCAGCAGCTTAATCGAGCGGGGGGTAGCTTTCTTT.

The chain joins TRBV4-3 to TRBJ1-4, with D tentatively TRBD1 (6 bases). The CDR3 sequence is 15 residues long. CDR1 and CDR2 from the germline V gene are LGHNA and YSLEER. V lost 6 bases to trimming and J lost 7 bases, with 18 bases between them. In nucleotides, the CDR3 is TGCGCCAGCAGTCTCAGGGGTTCGGTCGGTGAAAAACTGTTTTTT. Translation: CASSLRGSVGEKLFF.

This clone occurred a few times. The V and J genes are TRBV5-1 and TRBJ2-7; a possible D gene is TRBD1 (6 bases). This CDR3 is built from 15 residues. Per germline, CDR1 SGHRS and CDR2 YFSETQ. V gave up 2 bases and J gave up 1 base, with 13 bases separating them. CDR3 sequence (DNA): TGCGCCAGCAGCTTCACAGGGAAGGATTCCTACGAGCAGTACTTC. The encoded protein is CASSFTGKDSYEQYF.

This clone was detected once. The rearrangement uses TRBV11-2 and TRBJ2-5, with a weak D call TRBD2 (5 bases). The CDR3 loop spans 13 amino acids. Deletions cut 6 bases from V and 5 bases from J, with 13 bases between. Germline-derived CDR1 and CDR2 are SGHAT and FQNNGV. CDR3 nucleotide sequence: TGTGCCAGCAGAAAGAGGGCAGGCGAGACCCAGTACTTC. It translates to CASRKRAGETQYF.

DNA for the CDR3: TGTGCCAGCAGCGTGCAGGGGCGCACAGATACGCAGTATTTT. It translates to CASSVQGRTDTQYF. The V call is TRBV9, the J call TRBJ2-3; D is perhaps TRBD1 (6 bases). Germline CDR1 reads SGDLS; CDR2 reads YYNGEE. Trimming removed 2 bases from V and 1 base from J, with 8 bases in between. The CDR3 covers 14 residues.